This TCR beta chain was identified in a study of cytomegalovirus exposure and HLA in healthy donors. With V trimmed by 3 bases and J by 6 bases, 11 bases remained unmatched. The CDR3 extends over 15 amino acids. The germline V gene encodes CDR1 SGDLS and CDR2 YYNGEE. The study drew the donors from its approximately 120-subject validation cohort, separate from the approximately 700-subject first cohort. Measured with immunoSEQ multiplex PCR; TCRdb has only the in-frame clones, and not every one. The sample records under 80,000 clones, 90% to 95% being singletons. The sequenced sample consisted of PBMCs. The chain uses TRBV9 and TRBJ2-5, with 7 bases fitting TRBD1. This clonotype was sampled from a woman under 30 in good health and CMV-seronegative. The DNA of the CDR3 is TGTGCCAGCAGCGACTGGACAGGCGGTGGAAAGACCCAGTACTTC. It yields the protein CASSDWTGGGKTQYF.